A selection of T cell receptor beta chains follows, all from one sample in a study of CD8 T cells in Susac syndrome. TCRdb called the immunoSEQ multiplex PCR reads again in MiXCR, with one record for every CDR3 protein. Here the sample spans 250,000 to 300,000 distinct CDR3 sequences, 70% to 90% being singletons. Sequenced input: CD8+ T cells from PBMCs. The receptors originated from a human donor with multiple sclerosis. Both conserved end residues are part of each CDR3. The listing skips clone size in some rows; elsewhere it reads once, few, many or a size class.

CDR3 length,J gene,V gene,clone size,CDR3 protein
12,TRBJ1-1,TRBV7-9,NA,CASVEAAFEAFF
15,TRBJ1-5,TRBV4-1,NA,CASSQADREYQPQHF
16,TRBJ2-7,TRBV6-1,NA,CASSELGTSGNYEQYF
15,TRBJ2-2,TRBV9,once,CASSVGGPHTGELFF
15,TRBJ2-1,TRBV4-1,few,CASSPGGGLFNEQFF
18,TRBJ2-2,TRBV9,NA,CASNLRDRGTSYTGELFF
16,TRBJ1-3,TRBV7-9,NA,CASSHTPGLSVNTIYF
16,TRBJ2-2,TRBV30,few,CAWKGAGTPNTGELFF
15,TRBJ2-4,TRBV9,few,CASSTQGGAKNIQYF
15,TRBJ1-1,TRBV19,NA,CASFYRGGGGTEAFF
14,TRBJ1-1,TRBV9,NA,CASSVGHREDPAFF
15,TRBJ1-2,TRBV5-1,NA,CASSPPGQENYGYTF
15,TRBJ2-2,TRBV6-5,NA,CASSYWDSKTGELFF
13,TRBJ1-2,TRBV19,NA,CASGRGRGYGYTF
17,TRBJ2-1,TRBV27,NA,CASSTYRGTSANNEQFF
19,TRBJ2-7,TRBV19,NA,CATVGSGGPTGTYSYEQYF
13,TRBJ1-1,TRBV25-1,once,CASSATGVTEAFF
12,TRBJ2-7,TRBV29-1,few,CSVVTVNYEQYF
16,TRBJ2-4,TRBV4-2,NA,CASSQSLGARGDIQYF
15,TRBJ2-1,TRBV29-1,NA,CSVPDLSTPGNEQFF
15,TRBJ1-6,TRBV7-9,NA,CASSWAPDGNSPLHF
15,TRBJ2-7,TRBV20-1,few,CSATSLAGPSYEQYF
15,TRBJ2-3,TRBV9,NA,CASSSGPGRSDTQYF
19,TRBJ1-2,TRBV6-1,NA,CASSSVRRRANYSYYGYTF
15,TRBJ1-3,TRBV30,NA,CAWLMLGSSGNTIYF
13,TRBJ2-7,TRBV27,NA,CASSENPSYEQYF
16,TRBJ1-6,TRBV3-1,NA,CASSQEMGGLQSPLHF
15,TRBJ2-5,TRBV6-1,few,CASSEWAGRQETQYF
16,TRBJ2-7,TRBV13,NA,CASSPSDAGPSYEQYF
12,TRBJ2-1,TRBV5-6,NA,CASSLPNDEQFF
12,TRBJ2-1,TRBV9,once,CASSVAGDEQFF